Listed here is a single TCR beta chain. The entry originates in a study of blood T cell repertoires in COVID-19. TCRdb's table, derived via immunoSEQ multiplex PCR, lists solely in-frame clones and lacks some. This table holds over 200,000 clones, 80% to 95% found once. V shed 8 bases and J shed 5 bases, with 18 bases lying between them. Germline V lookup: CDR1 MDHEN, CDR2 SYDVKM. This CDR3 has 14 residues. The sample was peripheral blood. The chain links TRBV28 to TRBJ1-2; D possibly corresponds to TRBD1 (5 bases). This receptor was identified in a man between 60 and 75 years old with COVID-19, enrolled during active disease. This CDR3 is CASRLDSLPYGYTF. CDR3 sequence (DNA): TGTGCCAGCCGCCTAGACAGTCTTCCATATGGCTACACCTTC.